The next 21 T cell receptor beta chains were all read from a single sample in a study of T-cell memory formation after mild COVID-19. TCRdb analysed the 5' RACE reads with MiXCR anew, one entry per CDR3 protein. The profile shows around 500,000 distinct CDR3 sequences, approximately 18% of them singletons. The sequencing input was PBMCs or a T cell subset sorted from them (not recorded which). These receptors came from an adult woman who had mild COVID-19 (a few samples of this study predate the infection). Cell type and time point are not known.

The chain employs TRBV9 and TRBJ1-1; D possibly corresponds to TRBD1 (6 bases). The CDR3 loop spans 15 amino acids. Germline V gives CDR1 SGDLS, CDR2 YYNGEE. Trimming pared 0 bases from V and 4 bases from J, leaving 13 bases between. The CDR3 here is CASSVDQGQGTEAFF. Written as DNA, the CDR3 is TGTGCCAGCAGCGTAGATCAGGGGCAAGGCACTGAAGCTTTCTTT.

V is TRBV20-1 and J is TRBJ2-3, with D possibly being TRBD1 or TRBD2 (5 bases each). The CDR3 consists of 14 residues. V dropped 2 bases and J dropped 2 bases, with 11 bases sitting between them. CDR1 is DFQATT and CDR2 is SNEGSKA in the germline V gene (reference sequence). The CDR3 sequence is CSARLPGTTDTQYF. As DNA, the CDR3 is TGCAGTGCTAGACTCCCAGGGACCACAGATACGCAGTATTTT.

V and J are TRBV20-1 and TRBJ2-5; tentatively, D is TRBD1 or TRBD2 (5 bases each). The CDR3 sequence is 11 residues long. Trimming left V 7 bases short and J 3 bases short, with 9 bases between. Germline lookup yields CDR1 DFQATT and CDR2 SNEGSKA (reference sequence). The CDR3 region is CSGDHEETQYF. The CDR3 region has the DNA TGCAGTGGGGACCACGAAGAGACCCAGTACTTC.

This clonotype showed up just a few times. The genes are TRBV5-1 and TRBJ2-1; D tentatively fits TRBD1 or TRBD2 (6 bases each). V gave up 6 bases and J gave up 3 bases, with 19 bases separating them. This CDR3 comprises 16 residues. CDR1 SGHRS and CDR2 YFSETQ come from the germline V gene. This CDR3 reads CASNFAGGGHYNEQFF. The CDR3 coding sequence is TGCGCCAGCAATTTCGCAGGTGGGGGGCACTACAATGAGCAGTTCTTC.

This clonotype came up many times. The chain employs TRBV2 and TRBJ2-7, with D perhaps matching TRBD1 (6 bases). Trimming removed 5 bases at V and 3 bases at J, with 8 bases between. The germline V gene has CDR1 SNHLY and CDR2 FYNNEI. The CDR3 length is 12 residues. CDR3 in amino acids: CASSKQGYEQYF. CDR3 in DNA: TGTGCCAGCAGTAAACAGGGCTACGAGCAGTACTTC. Using reference TRBV2 and TRBJ2-7 for the parts outside the CDR3, the full variable domain is EPEVTQTPSHQVTQMGQEVILRCVPISNHLYFYWYRQILGQKVEFLVSFYNNEISEKSEIFDDQFSVERPDGSNFTLKIRSTKLEDSAMYFCASSKQGYEQYFGPGTRLTVT.

The sample holds a few counts of this clonotype. This chain uses TRBV12-3 or TRBV12-4 with TRBJ1-3; TRBD1 is a possible D gene (5 bases). Trimming left V 1 base short and J 0 bases short, with 13 bases between. The CDR3 covers 17 residues. The CDR3 sequence: CASSLGPAGLSGNTIYF. The CDR3 DNA follows: TGTGCCAGCAGTTTAGGGCCGGCAGGGCTCTCTGGAAACACCATATATTTT.

This chain links TRBV6-1 with TRBJ1-6; D ambiguous. Germline CDR1 and CDR2: MNHNS and SASEGT. CDR3 length: 15 amino acids. V lost 5 bases to trimming and J lost 7 bases, with 15 bases between them. In DNA form, the CDR3 reads TGTGCCAGCAGTCAAAACCGGGCCGAAAATTCACCCCTCCACTTT. Residues: CASSQNRAENSPLHF.

The chain carries TRBV5-1 and TRBJ1-2; perhaps TRBD1 as D (5 bases). The CDR3 extends over 15 amino acids. Per the germline V gene, CDR1 is SGHRS and CDR2 is YFSETQ. The V gene lost 4 bases and the J gene lost 1 base, with 14 bases spanning the gap. The CDR3 nucleotides read TGCGCCAGCAGCCTTGACAGACCCTTTAACTATGGCTACACCTTC. Encoded protein: CASSLDRPFNYGYTF.

This chain connects TRBV5-1 to TRBJ2-3; TRBD2 is a possible D gene (6 bases). CDR1 SGHRS and CDR2 YFSETQ come from the germline V gene. V lost 5 bases to trimming and J lost 6 bases, with 19 bases between them. This CDR3 contains 15 residues. The CDR3 region is CASSTDSTSSDTQYF. Written as DNA, the CDR3 is TGCGCCAGCAGTACCGACTCTACTAGCTCGGATACGCAGTATTTT.

This clonotype showed up just a few times. J is TRBJ1-6 and V is TRBV5-1; no clear D. The V end lost 4 bases, the J end lost 5 bases, and 13 bases lay between the germline ends. This CDR3 contains 15 residues. Germline loops: CDR1 SGHRS, CDR2 YFSETQ. CDR3 sequence (DNA): TGCGCCAGCAGCCTCAGAGTTCCGGATAATTCACCCCTCCACTTT. It encodes CASSLRVPDNSPLHF. The full variable domain, with the rest looked up from reference TRBV5-1 and TRBJ1-6, is KAGVTQTPRYLIKTRGQQVTLSCSPISGHRSVSWYQQTPGQGLQFLFEYFSETQRNKGNFPGRFSGRQFSNSRSEMNVSTLELGDSALYLCASSLRVPDNSPLHFGNGTRLTVT.

The V and J genes are TRBV5-7 and TRBJ2-7, with 12 bases lining up with TRBD1. TRBV5-7 carries the ORF label, with uncertain function. CDR3 length: 15 residues. V lost 3 bases and J lost 5; bases outside the gene matches: 6. The CDR3 DNA reads TGTGCCAGCAGCTGGAACCGGGACAGGGGGCACGAGCAGTACTTC. This translates into CASSWNRDRGHEQYF.

The chain uses TRBV12-3 or TRBV12-4 and TRBJ1-2; D may be TRBD1 (6 bases). Trimming took off 6 bases at V and 5 bases at J, with 10 bases between the two ends. There are 12 residues in the CDR3. The CDR3 reads CASSRTAYGYTF. As DNA, the CDR3 is TGTGCCAGCAGCCGGACAGCGTATGGCTACACCTTC.

This clonotype was detected only a few times. This sequence joins TRBV12-3 or TRBV12-4 and TRBJ2-3, with TRBD2 identical over 9 bases. V shed 2 bases and J 0 bases; nucleotides not matched to a gene: 12. The CDR3 covers 19 residues. The CDR3 reads CASSLSFGTSGPSTDTQYF. The CDR3 DNA reads as TGTGCCAGCAGTTTATCTTTCGGTACTAGCGGGCCTAGCACAGATACGCAGTATTTT.

This clonotype was counted between two and nine times. The rearrangement links TRBV5-1 to TRBJ2-3, with a possible D match to TRBD1 (6 bases). There are 11 residues in the CDR3. Germline loops: CDR1 SGHRS, CDR2 YFSETQ. Trimming took 5 bases from V and 8 from J, leaving 9 bases between them. CDR3 nucleotide sequence: TGCGCCAGCAGGGGGGCAGGTACGCAGTATTTT. Protein sequence: CASRGAGTQYF.

This clonotype occurred a few times. The chain links TRBV2 to TRBJ1-2, with D tentatively TRBD1 (5 bases). The germline CDR1 and CDR2 sequences are SNHLY and FYNNEI. The CDR3 sequence is 14 residues long. Trimming took 6 bases from V and 4 from J, leaving 15 bases between them. CDR3: CASSGVVGVYGYTF. For the CDR3, the DNA is TGTGCCAGCAGCGGAGTGGTGGGGGTCTATGGCTACACCTTC.

V is TRBV5-1 and J is TRBJ2-2; D ambiguous. The germline V and J ends were trimmed by 2 bases and 5 bases, with 10 bases remaining between them. The CDR3 totals 14 residues. Germline V gene lookup returns CDR1 SGHRS and CDR2 YFSETQ. In DNA, the CDR3 is TGCGCCAGCAGCTTAATGGATAGTACCGGGGAGCTGTTTTTT. The encoded protein is CASSLMDSTGELFF.

V is TRBV5-1 and J is TRBJ1-2; 7 bases are shared with TRBD1. The V gene end was trimmed by 4 bases and the J gene end by 3 bases; junction bases not matched to a gene: 9. This CDR3 has 15 residues. Germline V gene data show CDR1 as SGHRS and CDR2 as YFSETQ. In nucleotides, the CDR3 is TGCGCCAGCAGCCGGTCCGGGACAGCTGACTATGGCTACACCTTC. Its protein is CASSRSGTADYGYTF.

This clonotype was picked up a small number of times. CDR3 sequence reads: CASSFGQGIPSYEQYF. CDR3 bases: TGTGCCAGCAGCTTCGGACAGGGTATCCCCTCCTACGAGCAGTACTTC. The J gene is TRBJ2-7, the V gene TRBV11-2; 8 nucleotides line up with TRBD1. J gave up 0 bases and V 3 bases, and 7 bases lay outside the gene matches. Germline assignment: CDR1 SGHAT and CDR2 FQNNGV. The CDR3 contains 16 residues.

V gene TRBV9 combines with J gene TRBJ2-1; D might be TRBD2 (6 bases). This CDR3 has 15 amino acids. The germline V gene has CDR1 SGDLS and CDR2 YYNGEE. Trimming pared 4 bases from V and 8 bases from J, leaving 19 bases between. The CDR3 region has the DNA TGTGCCAGCAGCTCCCCCCTAGCGAGGATAGATGAGCAGTTCTTC. As protein: CASSSPLARIDEQFF.

This clonotype showed up just a few times. V usage is TRBV18 and J usage is TRBJ2-1, with 7 bases identical to TRBD2. J lost 9 bases, V lost 3 bases, and 11 bases had no gene match. The germline gives CDR1 KGHSH, CDR2 LQKENI. The CDR3 is 15 amino acids. CDR3 sequence reads: CASSPGASGSGEQFF. In DNA, the CDR3 is TGTGCCAGCTCACCGGGCGCTAGCGGTAGCGGTGAGCAGTTCTTC.

This clonotype was picked up many times. V gene TRBV7-7 combines with J gene TRBJ2-1; perhaps TRBD1 as D (6 bases). Per the germline V gene, CDR1 is SSHAT and CDR2 is FNYEAQ (reference sequence). The V end was cut by 4 bases, the J end by 0 bases, with 13 bases between. This CDR3 spans 16 amino acids. The CDR3 here is CASSSSQGSSYNEQFF. CDR3 bases: TGTGCCAGCAGCTCGTCCCAGGGGAGCTCCTACAATGAGCAGTTCTTC.